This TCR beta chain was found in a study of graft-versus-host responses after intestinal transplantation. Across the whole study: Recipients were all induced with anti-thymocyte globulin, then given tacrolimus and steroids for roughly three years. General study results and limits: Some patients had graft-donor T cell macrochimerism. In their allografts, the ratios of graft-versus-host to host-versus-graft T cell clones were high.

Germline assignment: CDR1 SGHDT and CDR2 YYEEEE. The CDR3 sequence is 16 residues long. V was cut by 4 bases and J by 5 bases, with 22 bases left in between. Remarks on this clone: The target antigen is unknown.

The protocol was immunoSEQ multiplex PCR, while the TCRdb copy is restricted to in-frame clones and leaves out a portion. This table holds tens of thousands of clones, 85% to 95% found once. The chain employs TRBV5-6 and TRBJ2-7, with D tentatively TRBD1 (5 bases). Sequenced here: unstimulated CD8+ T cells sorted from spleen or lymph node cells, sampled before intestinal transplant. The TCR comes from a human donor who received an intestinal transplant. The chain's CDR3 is CASSRAPGIQAHEQYF. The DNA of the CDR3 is TGTGCCAGCAGCAGGGCCCCAGGGATTCAGGCCCACGAGCAGTACTTC.